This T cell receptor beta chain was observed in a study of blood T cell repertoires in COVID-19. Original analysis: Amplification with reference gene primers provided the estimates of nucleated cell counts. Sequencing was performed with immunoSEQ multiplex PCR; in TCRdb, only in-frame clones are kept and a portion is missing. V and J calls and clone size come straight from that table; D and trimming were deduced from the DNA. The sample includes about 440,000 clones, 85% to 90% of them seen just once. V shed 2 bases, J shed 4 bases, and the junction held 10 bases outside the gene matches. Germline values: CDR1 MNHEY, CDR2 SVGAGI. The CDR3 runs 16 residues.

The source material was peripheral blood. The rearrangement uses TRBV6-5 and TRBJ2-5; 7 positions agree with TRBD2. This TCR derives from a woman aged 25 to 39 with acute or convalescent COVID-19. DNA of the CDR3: TGTGCCAGCAGTTACGGGGGGGTGTGGCCAGGAGAGACCCAGTACTTC. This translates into CASSYGGVWPGETQYF.